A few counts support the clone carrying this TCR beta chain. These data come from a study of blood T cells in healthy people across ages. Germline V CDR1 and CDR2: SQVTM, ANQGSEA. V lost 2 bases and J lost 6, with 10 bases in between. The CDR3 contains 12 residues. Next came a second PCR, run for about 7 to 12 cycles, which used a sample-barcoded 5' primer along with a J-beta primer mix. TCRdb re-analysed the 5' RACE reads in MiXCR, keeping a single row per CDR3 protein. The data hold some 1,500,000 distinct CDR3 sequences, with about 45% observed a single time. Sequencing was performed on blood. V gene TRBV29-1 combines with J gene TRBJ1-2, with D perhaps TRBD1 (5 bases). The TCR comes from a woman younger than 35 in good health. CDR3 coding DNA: TGCAGCGTTGAACAGGGATGGGATGGCTACACCTTC. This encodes CSVEQGWDGYTF.